The 16 T cell receptor beta chains given below trace back to one sample, sequenced in a study of beta chain features in type 1 diabetes. Since all of the isolated RNA was reverse transcribed, expressed TCRB transcripts were what got sequenced. Clones were read by immunoSEQ multiplex PCR, and TCRdb kept only the in-frame ones, dropping some. Of hundreds of thousands of clones listed, about a sixth are singletons. What was sequenced was naive CD4+ T cells from blood. These receptors were taken from a man aged 18 to 29 in good health.

This clone was counted between two and nine times. The J gene is TRBJ2-1, the V gene TRBV19; D is uncertain. This CDR3 region has 13 residues. V gave up 3 bases and J gave up 6 bases, with 9 bases separating them. Germline CDR1 is LNHDA and CDR2 is SQIVND (reference sequence). The CDR3 here is CASSIAPLNEQFF. The CDR3, as DNA: TGTGCCAGTAGTATCGCACCCCTCAATGAGCAGTTCTTC.

The rearrangement links TRBV7-9 to TRBJ2-3; D ambiguous. CDR1 is SEHNR and CDR2 is FQNEAQ in the germline V gene (reference sequence). Trimming took 1 base from V and 2 from J, leaving 4 bases between them. CDR3 length equals 13 residues. This chain's CDR3 is CASSLGHTDTQYF. CDR3 bases: TGTGCCAGCAGCTTAGGACACACAGATACGCAGTATTTT.

V and J are TRBV6-5 and TRBJ2-7; a weak D match, TRBD1 (5 bases). Trimming removed 2 bases from V and 2 bases from J, with 13 bases in between. The CDR3 loop spans 15 amino acids. Germline CDR1 MNHEY, CDR2 SVGAGI. DNA for the CDR3: TGTGCCAGCAGTTACAGTTTCGACAGAACCTACGAGCAGTACTTC. Translated: CASSYSFDRTYEQYF.

The rearrangement uses TRBV7-9 and TRBJ2-3; TRBD1 might be the D (5 bases). The CDR3 sequence is 13 residues long. Per germline, CDR1 SEHNR and CDR2 FQNEAQ (reference sequence). V lost 10 bases and J lost 2, with 13 bases in between. CDR3 in amino acids: CAKSWTTTDTQYF. CDR3 bases: TGTGCCAAAAGCTGGACAACCACAGATACGCAGTATTTT.

This clone was picked up a small number of times. The V and J genes are TRBV15 and TRBJ2-5; unclear D gene. V gave up 5 bases and J gave up 5 bases, with 12 bases separating them. CDR1 and CDR2 from the germline V gene are LNHNV and YYDKDF (reference sequence). This CDR3 is built from 13 residues. This CDR3 is CATSAQPRETQYF. The CDR3 coding sequence is TGTGCCACCAGCGCACAACCGCGGGAGACCCAGTACTTC.

The chain has TRBV9 and TRBJ1-6, with D unresolved. Looked up from germline, CDR1 is SGDLS and CDR2 is YYNGEE. V dropped 0 bases and J dropped 11 bases, with 12 bases sitting between them. The CDR3 is 14 amino acids. CDR3 bases: TGTGCCAGCAGCGTAGAGGTAGGGAGAGCACCCCTCCACTTT. It specifies CASSVEVGRAPLHF.

This clone was found a few times. J is TRBJ1-2 and V is TRBV5-6; D possibly corresponds to TRBD1 (5 bases). Germline lookup yields CDR1 SGHDT and CDR2 YYEEEE. This CDR3 contains 13 residues. Trimming removed 4 bases at V and 7 bases at J, with 14 bases between. In DNA, the CDR3 is TGTGCCAGCAGCCCGGGGGTCCAGGTTGGCTACACCTTC. Protein sequence: CASSPGVQVGYTF.

The chain combines TRBV9 with TRBJ2-3; a possible D gene is TRBD2 (5 bases). CDR3 length equals 14 residues. CDR1 is SGDLS and CDR2 is YYNGEE in the germline V gene. Trimming removed 3 bases from V and 2 bases from J, with 10 bases in between. Here the CDR3 reads CASSGTGITDTQYF. The CDR3 DNA reads as TGTGCCAGCAGCGGGACGGGGATCACAGATACGCAGTATTTT. Based on the CDR3 plus reference TRBV9 and TRBJ2-3, the full variable domain is DSGVTQTPKHLITATGQRVTLRCSPRSGDLSVYWYQQSLDQGLQFLIQYYNGEERAKGNILERFSAQQFPDLHSELNLSSLELGDSALYFCASSGTGITDTQYFGPGTRLTVL.

This clone has a handful of counts. The rearrangement joins TRBV5-4 to TRBJ2-1, with no clear D. Per germline, CDR1 SGHNT and CDR2 YYREEE (reference sequence). V lost 4 bases and J lost 0, with 17 bases in between. The CDR3 loop spans 17 amino acids. CDR3 loop: CASSVPRRVRSYNEQFF. CDR3 DNA: TGTGCCAGCAGCGTCCCGAGACGCGTCCGCTCCTACAATGAGCAGTTCTTC.

This sequence joins TRBV28 and TRBJ2-5; D call uncertain. Germline CDR1 is MDHEN and CDR2 is SYDVKM. With 3 bases removed from V and 7 bases from J, the gap between germline ends came to 6 bases. This CDR3 is built from 11 residues. Here the CDR3 reads CASSFPGTQYF. Written as DNA, the CDR3 is TGTGCCAGCAGTTTCCCCGGGACCCAGTACTTC.

CDR3 region: CASSEVRNYGYTF. The DNA for the CDR3 is TGTGCCAGCAGTGAGGTACGGAACTATGGCTACACCTTC. The chain links TRBV2 to TRBJ1-2, with D hard to call. V was pared by 3 bases and J by 2 bases, with 7 bases between. This CDR3 is 13 amino acids long. Germline-derived CDR1 and CDR2 are SNHLY and FYNNEI.

The chain has TRBV5-4 and TRBJ2-7; 8 bases fit TRBD1. Germline values: CDR1 SGHNT, CDR2 YYREEE (reference sequence). The CDR3 consists of 14 residues. V shed 4 bases and J 6 bases; nucleotides not matched to a gene: 9. The DNA for the CDR3 is TGTGCCAGCAGCACCCGGACAGGGTTATCCGAGCAGTACTTC. Protein: CASSTRTGLSEQYF.

The chain combines TRBV28 with TRBJ2-4, with 10 nucleotides matching TRBD1. CDR1 is MDHEN, CDR2 SYDVKM, per germline. The CDR3 runs 13 residues. Losses at the gene ends were 7 bases for V and 5 bases for J; bases not matched to a gene: 2. Here the CDR3 reads CASTGTGENIQYF. DNA of the CDR3: TGTGCCAGCACCGGGACAGGGGAAAACATTCAGTACTTC.

This clone has only a few counts. The chain has TRBV19 and TRBJ1-1, with TRBD1 as a possible D gene (6 bases). CDR1 is LNHDA, CDR2 SQIVND, per germline (reference sequence). V was pared by 0 bases and J by 4 bases, with 6 bases between. There are 13 residues in the CDR3. The CDR3 spells CASSIEGGTEAFF. CDR3 DNA: TGTGCCAGTAGTATAGAAGGGGGCACTGAAGCTTTCTTT.

CDR3 DNA: TGTGCCAGCAGCTCCGGGGAGGCGGGGAGGCCCTCCTCAAATGAGCAGTTCTTC. It specifies CASSSGEAGRPSSNEQFF. V is TRBV7-8 and J is TRBJ2-1, with a tentative D call TRBD2 (6 bases). Germline V gene sequence: CDR1 SGHVS, CDR2 FQNEAQ. The ends were cut back, 4 bases at V and 7 bases at J, with 26 bases in the middle. There are 18 residues in the CDR3.

V gene TRBV7-3 combines with J gene TRBJ1-2; 8 bases map to TRBD1. This CDR3 is 14 amino acids long. From germline, CDR1 is SGHTA and CDR2 FQGTGA. The J segment lost 4 bases and the V segment lost 2 bases, leaving 3 bases of the junction unmatched. Here the CDR3 reads CASSLDRGSYGYTF. Here the CDR3 DNA reads TGTGCCAGCAGCTTAGACAGGGGAAGCTATGGCTACACCTTC.